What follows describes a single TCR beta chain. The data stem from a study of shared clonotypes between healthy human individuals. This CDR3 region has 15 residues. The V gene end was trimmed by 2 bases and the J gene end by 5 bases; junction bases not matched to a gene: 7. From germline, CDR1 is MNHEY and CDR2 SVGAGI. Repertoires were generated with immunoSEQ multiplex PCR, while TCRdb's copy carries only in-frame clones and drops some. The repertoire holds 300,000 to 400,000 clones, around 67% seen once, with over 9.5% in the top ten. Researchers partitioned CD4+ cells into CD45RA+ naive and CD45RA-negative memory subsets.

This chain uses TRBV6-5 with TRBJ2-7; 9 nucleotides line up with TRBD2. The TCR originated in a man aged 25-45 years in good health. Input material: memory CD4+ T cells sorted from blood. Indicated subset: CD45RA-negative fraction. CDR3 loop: CASSYLPSGKNEQYF. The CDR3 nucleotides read TGTGCCAGCAGTTACCTCCCTAGCGGGAAGAACGAGCAGTACTTC.